These 17 T cell receptor beta chains share one sample of origin, sequenced in a study of T cell responses to AZD1222 COVID-19 vaccine. Clones were read by immunoSEQ multiplex PCR, and TCRdb kept only the in-frame ones, dropping some. The table lists around 92,000 clones, under 95% of them singletons. The sample in question was peripheral blood, obtained on day 0 of AZD1222 vaccination. These receptors came from an adult in good health.

The J gene is TRBJ1-2, the V gene TRBV6-5, with 9 positions matching TRBD1. This CDR3 has 16 amino acids. The trim removed 0 bases at V and 8 bases at J, leaving 10 bases unmatched. Germline CDR1 MNHEY, CDR2 SVGAGI. CDR3 residues: CASSYSYQTGGSGYTF. The CDR3 region has the DNA TGTGCCAGCAGTTACTCGTACCAGACAGGGGGTAGCGGCTACACCTTC.

This chain links TRBV19 with TRBJ1-5, with D tentatively TRBD1 (5 bases). CDR1 LNHDA and CDR2 SQIVND come from the germline V gene (reference sequence). V was pared by 7 bases and J by 2 bases, with 12 bases between. This CDR3 has 14 amino acids. The CDR3 protein is CASTDSGGNQPQHF. CDR3 nucleotides: TGTGCCAGTACTGACAGTGGGGGCAATCAGCCCCAGCATTTT.

The chain is built from TRBV6-2 or TRBV6-3 and TRBJ2-1, with D unresolved. Germline CDR1 is MNHEY and CDR2 is SVGEGT. V was pared by 2 bases and J by 7 bases, with 12 bases between. This CDR3 has 14 residues. The DNA for the CDR3 is TGTGCCAGCAGTTACCCCAGTATATCGAATGAGCAGTTCTTC. Translation: CASSYPSISNEQFF.

This clone has only one observation. The chain uses TRBV6-5 and TRBJ1-5; tentative D call: TRBD1 (5 bases). Trimming cost V 4 bases and J 3 bases, with 7 bases left between them. Germline V gene lookup returns CDR1 MNHEY and CDR2 SVGAGI. The CDR3 totals 13 residues. The CDR3 spells CASSLDINQPQHF. Here the CDR3 DNA reads TGTGCCAGCAGTTTGGACATCAATCAGCCCCAGCATTTT.

The rearrangement links TRBV28 to TRBJ2-3; 11 bases are shared with TRBD2. With V trimmed by 6 bases and J by 8 bases, 7 bases remained unmatched. Germline V gives CDR1 MDHEN, CDR2 SYDVKM. This CDR3 comprises 14 residues. The CDR3 loop is CASRTGLAEGTQYF. The CDR3 DNA is TGTGCCAGCAGAACGGGACTAGCGGAGGGTACGCAGTATTTT.

This clone was seen a single time. The gene calls are TRBV5-1 and TRBJ2-2; the match to TRBD1 covers 7 bases. The germline CDR1 and CDR2 sequences are SGHRS and YFSETQ. The CDR3 is 17 residues long. J lost 8 bases, V lost 4 bases, and 17 bases had no gene match. DNA of the CDR3: TGCGCCAGCAGCCATCAACTCGGGACAGAGATTAGTGGGGAGCTGTTTTTT. Translation: CASSHQLGTEISGELFF.

This sequence joins TRBV27 and TRBJ1-6; a possible D gene is TRBD1 (5 bases). The CDR3 totals 14 residues. Germline V gives CDR1 MNHEY, CDR2 SMNVEV (reference sequence). V lost 8 bases and J 7 bases, leaving 15 bases between the germline ends. The CDR3 DNA sequence: TGTGCCAGCTGTTGGGGGAGCGGGAATTCACCCCTCCACTTT. Translated, it gives CASCWGSGNSPLHF.

The chain is built from TRBV7-2 and TRBJ2-1; weak D call: TRBD2 (5 bases). Germline V gene sequence: CDR1 SGHTA, CDR2 FQGNSA. The CDR3 runs to 17 residues. Trimming pared 6 bases from V and 0 bases from J, leaving 18 bases between. The CDR3 here is CASSPSSGLSSYNEQFF. The CDR3 coding sequence is TGTGCCAGCAGTCCCTCGTCGGGGTTAAGCTCCTACAATGAGCAGTTCTTC.

The chain combines TRBV19 with TRBJ1-3; D is undetermined. Looked up from germline, CDR1 is LNHDA and CDR2 is SQIVND (reference sequence). V was clipped by 7 bases and J by 0 bases, with 10 bases between them. CDR3 length: 14 residues. CDR3 loop: CASNPWSSGNTIYF. The CDR3 nucleotides are TGTGCCAGTAACCCCTGGTCCTCTGGAAACACCATATATTTT.

The rearrangement joins TRBV7-9 to TRBJ1-2; D gene uncertain. The V end lost 1 base, the J end lost 8 bases, and 14 bases lay between the germline ends. The CDR3 sequence is 14 residues long. The germline CDR1 and CDR2 sequences are SEHNR and FQNEAQ (reference sequence). The CDR3 DNA follows: TGTGCCAGCAGCTTAGACACCCTGGTGAGGGGCTACACCTTC. It specifies CASSLDTLVRGYTF.

V and J are TRBV18 and TRBJ1-2; D perhaps matches TRBD1 (6 bases). From germline, CDR1 is KGHSH and CDR2 LQKENI. The ends were cut back, 1 base at V and 6 bases at J, with 15 bases in the middle. This CDR3 is built from 15 residues. The DNA for the CDR3 is TGTGCCAGCTCACCACGAGCAGGGGACGTTGATGGCTACACCTTC. Translation gives CASSPRAGDVDGYTF. The entire variable domain, with the rest obtained from reference TRBV18 and TRBJ1-2, is as follows: NAGVMQNPRHLVRRRGQEARLRCSPMKGHSHVYWYRQLPEEGLKFMVYLQKENIIDESGMPKERFSAEFPKEGPSILRIQQVVRGDSAAYFCASSPRAGDVDGYTFGSGTRLTVV.

This clone was seen a single time. The chain couples TRBV5-8 to TRBJ2-1, with 11 bases lining up with TRBD1. CDR1 is SGHTS, CDR2 YDEGEE, per germline. The CDR3 is 12 residues long. J gave up 15 bases and V 4 bases, and 6 bases lay outside the gene matches. CDR3 sequence reads: CASSADRGRLFF. The DNA of the CDR3 is TGTGCCAGCAGCGCGGACAGGGGGCGTCTGTTCTTC.

The V call is TRBV30, the J call TRBJ1-6; D call uncertain. Germline CDR1 GTSNPN, CDR2 SVGIG (reference sequence). V shed 0 bases and J shed 7 bases, with 7 bases lying between them. The CDR3 is made up of 13 amino acids. The CDR3 loop reads CAWSVNQNSPLHF. CDR3 bases: TGTGCCTGGAGTGTAAACCAGAATTCACCCCTCCACTTT.

The gene calls are TRBV10-2 and TRBJ2-7; D not resolved. Looked up from germline, CDR1 is WSHSY and CDR2 is SAAADI. Between the trimmed V and J ends, which lost 2 bases and 2 bases, there was a span of 7 bases. The CDR3 loop spans 13 amino acids. In DNA, the CDR3 is TGCGCCAGCAGTGAGGGGCTACCCTACGAGCAGTACTTC. Residues: CASSEGLPYEQYF.

This clone showed up just once. The V gene is TRBV7-2, the J gene TRBJ2-5; D call uncertain. CDR1 and CDR2 from the germline V gene are SGHTA and FQGNSA. With 1 base removed from V and 0 bases from J, the gap between germline ends came to 6 bases. The CDR3 sequence is 14 residues long. The CDR3 sequence: CASSLVYNQETQYF. DNA for the CDR3: TGTGCCAGCAGCTTAGTATACAACCAAGAGACCCAGTACTTC.

The chain uses TRBV24-1 and TRBJ2-7; D possibly matches TRBD1 or TRBD2 (6 bases each). The germline V and J ends were trimmed by 3 bases and 2 bases, with 19 bases remaining between them. Germline CDR1 reads KGHDR; CDR2 reads SFDVKD. The CDR3 consists of 17 residues. As DNA, the CDR3 is TGTGCCACCAGTGATCCCGAAGGGGGGACGGAAGCCTACGAGCAGTACTTC. Its protein is CATSDPEGGTEAYEQYF.

The V gene is TRBV19, the J gene TRBJ2-7; a weak D match, TRBD2 (6 bases). Trimming left V 3 bases short and J 2 bases short, with 17 bases between. This CDR3 has 16 amino acids. Germline values: CDR1 LNHDA, CDR2 SQIVND (reference sequence). CDR3 region: CASSITRGGETYEQYF. CDR3 in DNA: TGTGCCAGTAGTATTACCCGCGGCGGGGAAACCTACGAGCAGTACTTC.